What follows are 16 T cell receptor beta chains derived from one specimen sequenced in a study of blood T cells in healthy people across ages. PCR was performed a second time for about 6 to 12 cycles using a sample-barcoded 5' primer and a J-beta primer mix. TCRdb fed the 5' RACE reads into MiXCR, producing one record per CDR3 protein. The repertoire includes more than 800,000 distinct CDR3 sequences, 40% to 55% of them detected once, and about 20% sits in the top ten. The sample comprised blood. Receptors originate from a woman aged 60-70 years in good health.

This clonotype was counted once. CDR3 sequence reads: CASSPRGDYYGYTF. The CDR3 bases are TGTGCCAGCAGCCCCCGCGGGGACTACTATGGCTACACCTTC. This chain connects TRBV6-2 or TRBV6-3 to TRBJ1-2, with D possibly matching TRBD1 (5 bases). The CDR3 consists of 14 residues. V was pared by 6 bases and J by 3 bases, with 14 bases between. The germline V gene has CDR1 MNHEY and CDR2 SVGEGT.

The V call is TRBV3-1, the J call TRBJ2-1; D call uncertain. The CDR3 loop spans 14 amino acids. V was clipped by 0 bases and J by 9 bases, with 12 bases between them. CDR1 and CDR2 (germline): LGHDT, YNNKEL (reference sequence). The CDR3: CASSQEVSFSEQFF. The CDR3 nucleotides are TGTGCCAGCAGCCAAGAGGTGAGCTTTAGTGAGCAGTTCTTC.

The rearrangement uses TRBV21-1 and TRBJ2-1; no check of the table's D call, TRBD1, against the DNA was made. TRBV21-1 is tagged as a pseudogene. The CDR3 contains 16 residues. The CDR3 DNA sequence: TGTGCCAGCAGCAAAAGAGGGCAGGGGGCGGGAAATGAGCAGTTCTTC. This encodes CASSKRGQGAGNEQFF.

This clonotype was detected only a few times. This chain links TRBV11-2 with TRBJ2-3; D unclear. This CDR3 has 13 amino acids. In germline, CDR1 is SGHAT, CDR2 FQNNGV. V was pared by 4 bases and J by 2 bases, with 7 bases between. The CDR3 DNA reads as TGTGCCAGCAGCTCTGTGAACACAGATACGCAGTATTTT. It encodes CASSSVNTDTQYF.

The chain recombines TRBV9 with TRBJ2-1; possibly TRBD1 or TRBD2 for D (6 bases each). CDR3 length: 17 residues. Per germline, CDR1 SGDLS and CDR2 YYNGEE. The ends were cut back, 2 bases at V and 6 bases at J, with 21 bases in the middle. The CDR3 DNA is TGTGCCAGCAGCGTTAAAGGGGGGTCCTATGTTCGCAATGAGCAGTTCTTC. The encoded protein is CASSVKGGSYVRNEQFF.

This clonotype was seen only a few times. CDR3 coding DNA: TGCGCCAGCAGCTTGGCACTGGCAGGGGGTGTCTATGGCTACACCTTC. Translation gives CASSLALAGGVYGYTF. The V and J genes are TRBV5-1 and TRBJ1-2, with 7 bases that match TRBD1. The trim removed 0 bases at V and 4 bases at J, leaving 9 bases unmatched. In germline, CDR1 is SGHRS, CDR2 YFSETQ. The CDR3 contains 16 residues.

V usage is TRBV19 and J usage is TRBJ1-5; a possible D gene is TRBD1 (6 bases). Germline-derived CDR1 and CDR2 are LNHDA and SQIVND (reference sequence). Trimming took 1 base from V and 6 from J, leaving 19 bases between them. The CDR3 is 17 amino acids. CDR3 nucleotides: TGTGCCAGTAGTATAGTTGCGGGGGGGGGGCCGGGTCAGCCCCAGCATTTT. It is translated as CASSIVAGGGPGQPQHF.

Many counts were recorded for this clonotype. The J gene is TRBJ2-3, the V gene TRBV29-1; D is perhaps TRBD1 (5 bases). The CDR3 totals 11 residues. Germline CDR1 is SQVTM and CDR2 is ANQGSEA. V was trimmed by 3 bases and J by 10 bases, leaving 11 bases between them. CDR3 in DNA: TGCAGCGTTGATGGGTCAGGGCCGCAGTATTTT. This gives the protein CSVDGSGPQYF.

DNA for the CDR3: TGCGCCAGCAGCCCCCCGACAGTTAACTATGGCTACACCTTC. Its protein is CASSPPTVNYGYTF. This rearrangement joins TRBV4-1 to TRBJ1-2; D may be TRBD1 (5 bases). Germline V CDR1 and CDR2: MGHRA, YSYEKL. This CDR3 is 14 amino acids long. V lost 4 bases to trimming and J lost 1 base, with 10 bases between them.

The genes are TRBV29-1 and TRBJ1-4; no reliable D call. Germline values: CDR1 SQVTM, CDR2 ANQGSEA. Trimming pared 4 bases from V and 7 bases from J, leaving 13 bases between. The CDR3 spans 13 residues. CDR3 coding DNA: TGCAGCGTTGGATCCCCCCTGATTGAAAAACTGTTTTTT. Protein product: CSVGSPLIEKLFF.

The rearrangement links TRBV12-3 or TRBV12-4 to TRBJ2-5; D tentatively fits TRBD1 or TRBD2 (5 bases each). Trimming shortened V by 3 bases and J by 13 bases, and 15 bases separated the two germline ends. This CDR3 region has 12 residues. CDR3 sequence reads: CASSLGRGVPYF. CDR3 DNA sequence: TGTGCCAGCAGTTTGGGTAGAGGGGTCCCGTACTTC.

The rearrangement links TRBV25-1 to TRBJ2-5; the D gene is possibly TRBD2 (5 bases). Germline V gives CDR1 MGHDK, CDR2 SYGVNS. Between the trimmed V and J ends, which lost 5 bases and 5 bases, there was a span of 18 bases. This CDR3 has 15 amino acids. CDR3 sequence reads: CASSMGDSNQETQYF. The CDR3 DNA sequence: TGTGCCAGCAGTATGGGAGATAGCAATCAGGAGACCCAGTACTTC.

This chain connects TRBV7-9 to TRBJ2-7, with 12 bases fitting TRBD2. There are 14 residues in the CDR3. Trimming cost V 5 bases and J 6 bases; bases outside gene matches: 5. CDR1 and CDR2 (germline): SEHNR, FQNEAQ (reference sequence). The CDR3 DNA is TGTGCCAGCAGCCCTCTAGCGGGAGGGCCCGAGCAGTACTTC. This gives the protein CASSPLAGGPEQYF.

This clonotype was recorded at least ten times. The chain has TRBV18 and TRBJ2-1, with TRBD1 matching 11 bases. J lost 7 bases, V lost 3 bases, and 8 bases had no gene match. The length of the CDR3 is 16 residues. From germline, CDR1 is KGHSH and CDR2 LQKENI. Here the CDR3 reads CASSPGGQGALNEQFF. DNA of the CDR3: TGTGCCAGCTCACCGGGAGGACAGGGGGCTTTGAATGAGCAGTTCTTC.

This clonotype was counted only a few times. The rearrangement uses TRBV6-2 or TRBV6-3 and TRBJ2-7; D unclear. Between the trimmed V and J ends, which lost 5 bases and 3 bases, there was a span of 8 bases. Germline CDR1 and CDR2: MNHEY and SVGEGT. This CDR3 is 12 amino acids long. The DNA of the CDR3 is TGTGCCAGCAGTCCGGACGACTACGAGCAGTACTTC. Translating it yields CASSPDDYEQYF.

This chain links TRBV2 with TRBJ1-4; D unclear. Trimming took off 5 bases at V and 4 bases at J, with 11 bases between the two ends. CDR1 and CDR2 (germline): SNHLY, FYNNEI. This CDR3 contains 14 residues. CDR3 in amino acids: CASSPDGFNEKLFF. The CDR3 DNA sequence: TGTGCCAGCAGTCCTGACGGATTTAATGAAAAACTGTTTTTT. The whole variable domain, remainder taken from reference TRBV2 and TRBJ1-4, is EPEVTQTPSHQVTQMGQEVILRCVPISNHLYFYWYRQILGQKVEFLVSFYNNEISEKSEIFDDQFSVERPDGSNFTLKIRSTKLEDSAMYFCASSPDGFNEKLFFGSGTQLSVL.